Reported below is one TCR beta chain. The data are from a study of control samples from healthy donors and cancer patients. The table came from immunoSEQ multiplex PCR; TCRdb's copy has only in-frame clones and leaves some out. In the table there are 150,000 to 200,000 clones, roughly nine tenths of which are singletons. Germline V CDR1 and CDR2: SGHNT, YENEEA. V dropped 4 bases and J dropped 7; count of bases not matched to a gene: 5. The CDR3 length is 13 residues. The chain has TRBV11-3 and TRBJ1-2, with 8 nucleotides matching TRBD1. This clonotype originated in a woman in her thirties in good health. Sequenced input: blood. The CDR3 bases are TGTGCCAGCAGCTCCACAGGGGGGAGTGGCTACACCTTC. This sequence encodes CASSSTGGSGYTF.